A selection of T cell receptor beta chains follows, all from one sample in a study of TIL therapy for anti-PD-1-resistant metastatic lung cancer. TCRdb keeps only in-frame clones here, not all; method: immunoSEQ multiplex PCR. Among more than 45,000 clones, roughly 91% were seen once, and the ten largest hold approximately 2.4%. The sequences come from blood, collected at baseline. The source of these receptors is a person aged 25-85 years with non-small cell lung cancer. Each CDR3 is given with its conserved first and last residue. The order of the fields is D gene, V gene, CDR3 length, J gene, CDR3 protein. The D gene is left open where the match is weak.

TRBD1	TRBV29-1	15	TRBJ2-1	CSVPDRDHSYNEQFF
-	TRBV6-1	12	TRBJ2-1	CASSEVDNEQFF
TRBD1	TRBV10-3	13	TRBJ2-7	CAIGTGVSYEQYF
-	TRBV10-3	13	TRBJ2-7	CAIMGGASYEQYF
-	TRBV12-5	12	TRBJ2-3	CASGTSQNTQYF
-	TRBV6-1	15	TRBJ2-1	CASSDLPGVSHEQFF
TRBD2	TRBV30	16	TRBJ2-3	CAWSLRLAESTDTQYF
-	TRBV28	13	TRBJ2-7	CASSLGLIYEQYF
TRBD1	TRBV2	16	TRBJ2-1	CASSDPARQGAHEQFF
TRBD1	TRBV2	16	TRBJ1-2	CVSTLSRTGMRGGYTF
-	TRBV3-1/TRBV3-2	14	TRBJ2-1	CASSPSGGRDEQFF
-	TRBV27	14	TRBJ2-2	CASATLSNTGELFF
-	TRBV14	14	TRBJ1-1	CASSQDRLNTEAFF
TRBD1	TRBV10-3	13	TRBJ1-2	CAISEDRGYGYTF
-	TRBV6-1	19	TRBJ1-6	CASSEASSPWTAFNSPLHF
-	TRBV12-5	15	TRBJ1-2	CASGLVPGRSYGYTF
-	TRBV5-1	14	TRBJ1-1	CASSLEEGIPEAFF
TRBD2	TRBV6-1	19	TRBJ2-5	CASSVSGGLAGEGQETQYF
-	TRBV25-1	15	TRBJ2-2	CASSEEGRATGELFF
TRBD1	TRBV5-5	16	TRBJ1-4	CASSHIGGRVNEKLFF
-	TRBV3-1/TRBV3-2	17	TRBJ1-5	CASSQDIGTGGNQPQHF
TRBD2	TRBV3-1/TRBV3-2	16	TRBJ2-3	CASSGGLAGTPDTQYF
TRBD1	TRBV30	12	TRBJ1-1	CASQGAWTEAFF
-	TRBV28	15	TRBJ2-4	CASSLGGSAKNIQYF
TRBD1	TRBV18	19	TRBJ2-6	CASSPRLGQGVNGANVLTF
TRBD2	TRBV29-1	15	TRBJ2-7	CSVAGGLAGAYEQYF
TRBD2	TRBV27	17	TRBJ2-3	CASSPLLAGGSTDTQYF
-	TRBV2	15	TRBJ2-7	CASSEAFAGPDEQYF
-	TRBV5-1	15	TRBJ2-3	CASTSGGYNTDTQYF
-	TRBV28	18	TRBJ2-3	CASPSKRVTFSSTDTQYF
-	TRBV11-2	13	TRBJ2-5	CASSLEHSGTQYF
-	TRBV7-3	13	TRBJ2-1	CASSRQSNNEQFF
-	TRBV7-2	14	TRBJ2-7	CASSLGIPSYEQYF
-	TRBV19	14	TRBJ1-1	CASSRNGVGTEAFF
-	TRBV3-1/TRBV3-2	16	TRBJ1-1	CASRPTHSEPYTEAFF
-	TRBV5-4	14	TRBJ2-3	CASGGGGSTDTQYF
TRBD1	TRBV2	15	TRBJ2-1	CASSSGTGVYNEQFF
-	TRBV3-1/TRBV3-2	15	TRBJ2-7	CASSQANHGSYEQYF
TRBD1	TRBV5-4	15	TRBJ2-5	CASSSIRDRQETQYF
TRBD2	TRBV10-3	19	TRBJ2-7	CATRAPMGLAGGGTYEQYF
TRBD1	TRBV12-5	13	TRBJ1-6	CASVGQARSPLHF
TRBD2	TRBV5-1	17	TRBJ2-1	CASSRTSGGTTYNEQFF
-	TRBV6-6	16	TRBJ1-3	CASRRTGTLSGNTIYF
-	TRBV2	16	TRBJ2-2	CASSENLKGTTGELFF
-	TRBV5-6	13	TRBJ1-5	CASSLSTKGPQHF
-	TRBV2	18	TRBJ2-1	CASTPSLPGSGAYNEQFF
TRBD1	TRBV7-3	13	TRBJ2-7	CASSRDRGYEQYF
-	TRBV3-1/TRBV3-2	16	TRBJ2-1	CASSQGAGTGYNEQFF
-	TRBV18	13	TRBJ2-7	CASSPSGSNEQYF
TRBD2	TRBV7-2	15	TRBJ2-1	CASSPPPSGVDEQFF
-	TRBV2	14	TRBJ2-3	CASSDRVNLDTQYF
TRBD1	TRBV2	17	TRBJ2-3	CASSEATGILQVDTQYF
-	TRBV6-1	15	TRBJ2-1	CASSELGIWGDEQFF
TRBD1	TRBV6-1	13	TRBJ2-7	CASSDRTGVEQYF
-	TRBV12-3/TRBV12-4	13	TRBJ1-1	CASSTTGILEAFF
-	TRBV2	13	TRBJ1-4	CASSESRPEKLFF
-	TRBV19	14	TRBJ1-1	CASSTGLRNTEAFF
TRBD1	TRBV14	13	TRBJ1-1	CASSPSVQGIPFF